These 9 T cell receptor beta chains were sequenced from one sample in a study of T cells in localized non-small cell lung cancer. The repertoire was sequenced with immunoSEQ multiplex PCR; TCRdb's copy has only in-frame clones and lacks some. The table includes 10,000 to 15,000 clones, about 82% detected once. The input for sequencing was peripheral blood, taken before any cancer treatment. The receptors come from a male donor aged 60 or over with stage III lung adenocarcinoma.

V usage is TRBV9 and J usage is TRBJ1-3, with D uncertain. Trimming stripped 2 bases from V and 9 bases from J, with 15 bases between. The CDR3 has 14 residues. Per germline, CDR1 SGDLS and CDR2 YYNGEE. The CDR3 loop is CASSVWDKGSTIYF. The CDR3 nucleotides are TGTGCCAGCAGCGTCTGGGATAAAGGGAGCACCATATATTTT.

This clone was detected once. CDR3 nucleotide sequence: TGTGCCATCAGTTCCCCAGCGGGGGGCAACACAGATACGCAGTATTTT. It specifies CAISSPAGGNTDTQYF. This chain joins TRBV10-3 and TRBJ2-3, with 9 bases identical to TRBD2. The CDR3 length is 16 residues. Germline V CDR1 and CDR2: ENHRY, SYGVKD. V trimming: 5 bases; J trimming: 2 bases; junction bases outside the gene matches: 8.

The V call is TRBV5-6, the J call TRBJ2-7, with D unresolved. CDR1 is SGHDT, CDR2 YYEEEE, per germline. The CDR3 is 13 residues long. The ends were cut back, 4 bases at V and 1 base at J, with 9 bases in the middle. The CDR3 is CASSNVDSYEQYF. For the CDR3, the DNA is TGTGCCAGCAGCAACGTTGATTCCTACGAGCAGTACTTC.

The CDR3 region is CASSPVPGELFF. In DNA form, the CDR3 reads TGTGCCAGCAGCCCGGTCCCCGGGGAGCTGTTTTTT. The V gene is TRBV11-2, the J gene TRBJ2-2; D unresolved. This CDR3 has 12 amino acids. From germline, CDR1 is SGHAT and CDR2 FQNNGV. V dropped 5 bases and J dropped 6 bases, with 7 bases sitting between them.

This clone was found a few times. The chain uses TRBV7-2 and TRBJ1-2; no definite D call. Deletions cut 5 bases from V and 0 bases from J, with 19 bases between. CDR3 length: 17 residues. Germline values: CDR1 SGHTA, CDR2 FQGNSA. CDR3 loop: CASSRGSGGATNYGYTF. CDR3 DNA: TGTGCCAGCAGCCGCGGGTCAGGAGGCGCTACTAACTATGGCTACACCTTC. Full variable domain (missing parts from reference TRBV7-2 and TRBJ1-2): GAGVSQSPSNKVTEKGKDVELRCDPISGHTALYWYRQSLGQGLEFLIYFQGNSAPDKSGLPSDRFSAERTGGSVSTLTIQRTQQEDSAVYLCASSRGSGGATNYGYTFGSGTRLTVV.

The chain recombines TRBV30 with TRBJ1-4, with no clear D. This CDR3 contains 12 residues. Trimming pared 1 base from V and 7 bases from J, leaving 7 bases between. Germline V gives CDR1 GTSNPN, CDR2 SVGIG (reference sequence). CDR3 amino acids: CAWSEMGEKLFF. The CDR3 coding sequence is TGTGCCTGGAGTGAGATGGGTGAAAAACTGTTTTTT.

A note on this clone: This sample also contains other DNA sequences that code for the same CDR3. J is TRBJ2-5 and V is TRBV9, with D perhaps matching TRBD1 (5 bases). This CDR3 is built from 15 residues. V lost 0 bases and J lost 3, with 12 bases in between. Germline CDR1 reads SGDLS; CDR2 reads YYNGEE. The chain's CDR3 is CASSVEGTGEETQYF. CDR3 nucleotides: TGTGCCAGCAGCGTAGAGGGCACAGGAGAAGAGACCCAGTACTTC.

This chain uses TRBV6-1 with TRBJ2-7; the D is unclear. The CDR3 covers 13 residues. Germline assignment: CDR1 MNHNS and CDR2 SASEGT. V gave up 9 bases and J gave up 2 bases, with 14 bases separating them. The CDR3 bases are TGTGCCAGTAACTATTCACCCCCCTACGAGCAGTACTTC. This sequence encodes CASNYSPPYEQYF.

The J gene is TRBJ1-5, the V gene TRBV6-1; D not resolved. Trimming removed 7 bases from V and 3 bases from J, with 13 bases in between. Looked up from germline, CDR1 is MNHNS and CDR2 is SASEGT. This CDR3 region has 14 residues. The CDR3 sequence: CASIEARNNQPQHF. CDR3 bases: TGTGCCAGCATCGAAGCGCGGAACAATCAGCCCCAGCATTTT.